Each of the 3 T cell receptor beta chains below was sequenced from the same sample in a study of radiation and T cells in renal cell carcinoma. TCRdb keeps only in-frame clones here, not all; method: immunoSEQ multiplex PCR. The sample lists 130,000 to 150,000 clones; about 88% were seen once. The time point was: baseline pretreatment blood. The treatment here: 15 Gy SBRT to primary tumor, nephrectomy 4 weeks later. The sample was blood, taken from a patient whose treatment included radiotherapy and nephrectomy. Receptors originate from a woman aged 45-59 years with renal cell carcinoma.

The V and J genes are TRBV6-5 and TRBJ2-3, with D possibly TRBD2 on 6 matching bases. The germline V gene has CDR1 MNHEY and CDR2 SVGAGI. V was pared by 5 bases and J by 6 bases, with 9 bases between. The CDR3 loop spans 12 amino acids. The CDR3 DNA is TGTGCCAGCAGTGGGGCGGGGGATACGCAGTATTTT. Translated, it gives CASSGAGDTQYF.

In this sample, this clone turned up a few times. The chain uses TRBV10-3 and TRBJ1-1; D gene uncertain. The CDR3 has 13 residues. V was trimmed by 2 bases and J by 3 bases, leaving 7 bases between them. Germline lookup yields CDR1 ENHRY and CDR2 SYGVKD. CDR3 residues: CAISEVGDTEAFF. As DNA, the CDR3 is TGTGCCATCAGTGAGGTCGGGGACACTGAAGCTTTCTTT.

CDR3 sequence: CASSRTSDTQYF. Here the CDR3 DNA reads TGTGCCAGCAGCCGGACTAGCGATACGCAGTATTTT. The V and J genes are TRBV2 and TRBJ2-3; TRBD2 matches 8 bases. The CDR3 has 12 residues. With 6 bases clipped from V and 6 bases from J, the junction kept 2 bases outside the gene matches. Germline-derived CDR1 and CDR2 are SNHLY and FYNNEI.